This T cell receptor beta chain was captured by sequencing in a study of T cells in tuberculosis. The CDR3 length is 15 residues. Per the germline V gene, CDR1 is SGHNT and CDR2 is YYREEE (reference sequence). V lost 4 bases, J lost 4 bases, and 9 bases stayed unmatched. TCR-alpha and TCR-beta chains were sequenced unpaired. TCRdb's copy holds only in-frame clones and misses some; the assay was immunoSEQ multiplex PCR. Of about 88,000 clones listed, about nine tenths are singletons. After thawing and overnight rest, PBMC were stained with GMM-loaded CD1B tetramer, viability dye and anti-CD3 for sorting. CD1B tetramers were loaded with Rhodococcus equi-derived C32 glucose monomycolate.

The sequence was obtained from an adult woman with latent tuberculosis. The sample was CD1b-GMM tetramer-negative cells sorted from PBMCs. The rearrangement links TRBV5-4 to TRBJ1-2; the match to TRBD1 covers 8 bases. In DNA, the CDR3 is TGTGCCAGCAGCGCCATGACAGGGGTTATCTATGGCTACACCTTC. This gives the protein CASSAMTGVIYGYTF.